The clone carrying this T cell receptor beta chain was counted a single time. Antigen specificity is unknown. MiXCR was run by TCRdb on the 5' RACE reads, yielding one entry per CDR3 protein. Among 260,000 or so distinct CDR3 sequences listed, around 15% were seen once. CDR1 and CDR2 from the germline V gene are ENHRY and SYGVKD. V was trimmed by 10 bases and J by 0 bases, leaving 13 bases between them. The CDR3 contains 14 residues. This specimen belongs to a study of T-cell memory formation after mild COVID-19. Points from the study as a whole: CD4+ contracting clones were mainly CM and EM; CD8+ ones, EMRA. While clones contracting from day 15 to 85 were balanced between CD4 and CD8, later expanders leaned CD4+.

This TCR was sampled from a man aged 18 to 29 who had mild COVID-19 (a few samples of this study predate the infection). Cell type and time point are not known. The V gene is TRBV10-3, the J gene TRBJ1-5; D is unresolved. The sequenced sample was PBMCs or a T cell subset sorted from them (not recorded which). The CDR3 reads CASEEGYSNQPQHF. CDR3 DNA: TGTGCCAGCGAGGAGGGATATAGCAATCAGCCCCAGCATTTT.